This section outlines one T cell receptor beta chain sequence together with its context. What it binds is unknown. Germline CDR1 and CDR2: LNHDA and SQIVND (reference sequence). The V gene lost 4 bases and the J gene lost 5 bases, with 14 bases spanning the gap. The CDR3 runs 14 residues. 60 Vbeta and 13 Jbeta primers were used in PCR. Assay used: immunoSEQ multiplex PCR; TCRdb lists only in-frame clones, some missing. The table records around 100,000 clones, around 80% of them present only once. This sample is drawn from a study of cytomegalovirus exposure and HLA in healthy donors. General study results and limits: Analysis performed later found approximately 17,000 TCR beta sequences associated with HLA alleles at 0.05 false discovery rate. Across donors, presence/absence analyses took sequencing depth to be roughly uniform. Researchers counted 164 TCR beta chains as cytomegalovirus-associated.

The TCR comes from a male donor in good health and CMV-seropositive. The rearrangement uses TRBV19 and TRBJ2-5, with D perhaps TRBD2 (6 bases). Sample: PBMCs. DNA for the CDR3: TGTGCCAGTAGTACTCCGGGACTTGCTGAGACCCAGTACTTC. It is translated as CASSTPGLAETQYF.